One sample yielded the 24 T cell receptor beta chains listed below, sequenced in a study of cytomegalovirus exposure and HLA in healthy donors. The PCR made use of 60 Vbeta and 13 Jbeta primers. Here immunoSEQ multiplex PCR was the method, and the copy in TCRdb shows in-frame clones only, minus some. The sample shows around 140,000 clones, just over 65% of them seen only once. Sequences were obtained from PBMCs. The receptors stem from a woman aged 55 to 70 in good health and CMV-seronegative.

The chain is built from TRBV7-8 and TRBJ1-2; D ambiguous. The CDR3 has 13 amino acids. Germline loops: CDR1 SGHVS, CDR2 FQNEAQ. V was trimmed by 3 bases and J by 5 bases, leaving 10 bases between them. The CDR3 DNA sequence: TGTGCCAGCAGCTTTCCGGGAACATATGGCTACACCTTC. Translated, it gives CASSFPGTYGYTF.

V gene TRBV4-3 combines with J gene TRBJ2-2, with 7 bases aligning to TRBD2. CDR3 length: 17 amino acids. CDR1 LGHNA and CDR2 YSLEER come from the germline V gene. With V trimmed by 1 base and J by 2 bases, 7 bases remained unmatched. As DNA, the CDR3 is TGCGCCAGCAGCCAAGTTTGGTCGGGGGGTAACACCGGGGAGCTGTTTTTT. It translates to CASSQVWSGGNTGELFF.

The chain employs TRBV6-6 and TRBJ2-4; 7 positions match TRBD1. There are 16 residues in the CDR3. Germline V lookup: CDR1 MNHNY, CDR2 SVGAGI (reference sequence). V lost 6 bases, J lost 0 bases, and 8 bases stayed unmatched. CDR3 sequence: CASRLTGVLAKNIQYF. CDR3 DNA sequence: TGTGCCAGCAGGCTTACAGGGGTCTTAGCCAAAAACATTCAGTACTTC.

The V gene is TRBV5-1, the J gene TRBJ2-5, with D maybe TRBD2 (5 bases). V was trimmed by 1 base and J by 5 bases, leaving 12 bases between them. From germline, CDR1 is SGHRS and CDR2 YFSETQ. This CDR3 region has 14 residues. CDR3 coding DNA: TGCGCCAGCAGCTTGACTTTTTCGGGGGAGACCCAGTACTTC. The encoded protein is CASSLTFSGETQYF.

The chain joins TRBV28 to TRBJ2-1, with 10 bases lining up with TRBD2. Unmatched junction bases numbered 11, after V lost 4 bases and J lost 8 bases. This CDR3 has 16 amino acids. From germline, CDR1 is MDHEN and CDR2 SYDVKM. The CDR3 loop is CASSSSGLALGHEQFF. CDR3 coding DNA: TGTGCCAGCAGTTCATCGGGACTAGCGTTAGGGCATGAGCAGTTCTTC.

This chain uses TRBV19 with TRBJ1-5; 9 bases fit TRBD1. V was pared by 6 bases and J by 5 bases, with 8 bases of the junction left unmatched. Germline CDR1 and CDR2: LNHDA and SQIVND (reference sequence). The CDR3 runs 15 residues. The CDR3 protein is CASRQLQGAHQPQHF. The DNA of the CDR3 is TGTGCCAGTAGACAACTACAGGGGGCGCATCAGCCCCAGCATTTT.

V is TRBV28 and J is TRBJ1-1, with 9 bases lining up with TRBD1. The CDR3 is 17 residues long. After removal of 5 bases from V and 3 bases from J, the junction contained 13 bases not matched to a gene. Germline V CDR1 and CDR2: MDHEN, SYDVKM. The CDR3 sequence: CASSPGQGYRTYTEAFF. The CDR3 DNA reads TGTGCCAGCAGTCCGGGACAGGGATACCGAACGTACACTGAAGCTTTCTTT.

The V call is TRBV27, the J call TRBJ1-5, with D possibly TRBD1 on 6 matching bases. The CDR3 has 13 residues. V gave up 5 bases and J gave up 9 bases, with 14 bases separating them. Germline assignment: CDR1 MNHEY and CDR2 SMNVEV (reference sequence). CDR3 region: CASSEQGGRPQHF. The CDR3 nucleotides read TGTGCCAGCAGTGAACAGGGTGGGCGGCCCCAGCATTTT.

The chain joins TRBV19 to TRBJ1-5; D perhaps matches TRBD1 (6 bases). CDR3 size: 15 residues. Trimming took off 3 bases at V and 7 bases at J, with 16 bases between the two ends. Germline loops: CDR1 LNHDA, CDR2 SQIVND (reference sequence). The DNA of the CDR3 is TGTGCCAGTAGTATTAGGGAGGGGGGTGGACAGCCCCAGCATTTT. Translation gives CASSIREGGGQPQHF.

This clone was seen a handful of times. The rearrangement joins TRBV5-1 to TRBJ2-5, with 8 bases aligning to TRBD2. From germline, CDR1 is SGHRS and CDR2 YFSETQ. Germline trimming cut 4 bases from V and 0 bases from J; bases unmatched to any gene: 2. The CDR3 is 14 residues long. The CDR3 sequence: CASSRRGDQETQYF. The CDR3 nucleotides are TGCGCCAGCAGCCGGCGGGGGGACCAAGAGACCCAGTACTTC.

This clone was counted only a few times. The V call is TRBV5-4, the J call TRBJ2-3; D is unresolved. The germline CDR1 and CDR2 sequences are SGHNT and YYREEE (reference sequence). The CDR3 totals 13 residues. Trimming shortened V by 3 bases and J by 0 bases, and 5 bases separated the two germline ends. The CDR3 sequence: CASSSPSTDTQYF. For the CDR3, the DNA is TGTGCCAGCAGCTCTCCTAGCACAGATACGCAGTATTTT.

This sequence joins TRBV29-1 and TRBJ2-2, with TRBD2 matching over 7 bases. CDR1 and CDR2 (germline): SQVTM, ANQGSEA. The CDR3 runs 14 residues. With V trimmed by 5 bases and J by 1 base, 4 bases remained unmatched. As DNA, the CDR3 is TGCAGCGTTTGGGGGGAGGGGAACACCGGGGAGCTGTTTTTT. Its protein product is CSVWGEGNTGELFF.

The V gene is TRBV7-2, the J gene TRBJ2-1; D ambiguous. This CDR3 is 15 amino acids long. CDR1 is SGHTA, CDR2 FQGNSA, per germline. Deletions cut 1 base from V and 4 bases from J, with 11 bases between. CDR3 nucleotide sequence: TGTGCCAGCAGCTTAGACGGTCCGGTTTACAATGAGCAGTTCTTC. Its translation is CASSLDGPVYNEQFF.

The CDR3: CASSYSILREQYF. Here the CDR3 DNA reads TGTGCCAGCAGTTACTCCATTCTACGCGAGCAGTACTTC. The genes are TRBV6-6 and TRBJ2-7; no clear D. The germline V and J ends were trimmed by 0 bases and 6 bases, with 9 bases remaining between them. Germline CDR1 and CDR2: MNHNY and SVGAGI (reference sequence). This CDR3 has 13 residues.

V gene TRBV7-8 combines with J gene TRBJ2-5; D perhaps matches TRBD2 (5 bases). In germline, CDR1 is SGHVS, CDR2 FQNEAQ. V gave up 0 bases and J gave up 1 base, with 12 bases separating them. There are 16 residues in the CDR3. CDR3 protein: CASSLAAATSQETQYF. DNA of the CDR3: TGTGCCAGCAGCTTAGCAGCGGCCACCTCCCAAGAGACCCAGTACTTC.

This chain uses TRBV5-1 with TRBJ2-1; the D gene is possibly TRBD2 (5 bases). Trimming removed 0 bases at V and 5 bases at J, with 15 bases between. The V gene's germline CDR1 is SGHRS and CDR2 YFSETQ. CDR3 length: 16 residues. CDR3 nucleotide sequence: TGCGCCAGCAGCTTGGCCGTCGAGGGCCCACACAATGAGCAGTTCTTC. It translates to CASSLAVEGPHNEQFF.

The rearrangement uses TRBV5-4 and TRBJ2-5; 12 bases agree with TRBD2. Germline CDR1 and CDR2: SGHNT and YYREEE (reference sequence). V was clipped by 4 bases and J by 4 bases; unmatched bases: 5. The CDR3 covers 15 residues. CDR3 sequence: CASSPSGGERETQYF. Written as DNA, the CDR3 is TGTGCCAGCAGCCCTAGCGGGGGGGAGAGAGAGACCCAGTACTTC.

This clone was recorded a few times. The chain couples TRBV7-8 to TRBJ2-7, with 9 bases lining up with TRBD1. The CDR3 covers 15 residues. The germline V gene encodes CDR1 SGHVS and CDR2 FQNEAQ. V was clipped by 4 bases and J by 3 bases; unmatched bases: 7. For the CDR3, the DNA is TGTGCCAGCAGCTACTCCGGGACAGGGAACTACGAGCAGTACTTC. It specifies CASSYSGTGNYEQYF.

The gene calls are TRBV28 and TRBJ2-2; TRBD1 aligns across 7 bases. Looked up from germline, CDR1 is MDHEN and CDR2 is SYDVKM. V trimming: 6 bases; J trimming: 1 base; junction bases outside the gene matches: 5. The CDR3 runs to 15 residues. CDR3 bases: TGTGCCAGCAGACCAGGGGGATTGAACACCGGGGAGCTGTTTTTT. The encoded protein is CASRPGGLNTGELFF.

The chain has TRBV2 and TRBJ2-1; 10 bases align to TRBD2. CDR3 length: 15 amino acids. The ends lost 11 bases at V and 1 base at J; junction bases unmatched: 8. The germline V gene has CDR1 SNHLY and CDR2 FYNNEI. This chain's CDR3 is CASVGLAVSYNEQFF. CDR3 in DNA: TGTGCCTCGGTAGGACTAGCGGTTTCCTACAATGAGCAGTTCTTC.

The chain uses TRBV7-3 and TRBJ2-3, with D perhaps matching TRBD2 (5 bases). The CDR3 has 14 amino acids. CDR1 and CDR2 from the germline V gene are SGHTA and FQGTGA. V shed 1 base and J shed 3 bases, with 8 bases lying between them. DNA of the CDR3: TGTGCCAGCAGCTTAATTCTAGCTACAGATACGCAGTATTTT. It specifies CASSLILATDTQYF.

The chain has TRBV4-3 and TRBJ1-6; 9 bases agree with TRBD1. V lost 0 bases, J lost 10 bases, and 4 bases stayed unmatched. The CDR3 sequence is 15 residues long. Germline CDR1 is LGHNA and CDR2 is YSLEER. CDR3 sequence: CASSQEGQGGSPLHF. DNA for the CDR3: TGCGCCAGCAGCCAAGAGGGACAGGGAGGGTCACCCCTCCACTTT.

The chain has TRBV5-5 and TRBJ2-1; D ambiguous. Germline-derived CDR1 and CDR2 are SGHKS and YYEKEE (reference sequence). Deletions cut 0 bases from V and 3 bases from J, with 4 bases between. The CDR3 sequence is 13 residues long. CDR3 nucleotide sequence: TGTGCCAGCAGCTTGGGTAGCTACAATGAGCAGTTCTTC. This encodes CASSLGSYNEQFF.

This clone turned up a few times. J is TRBJ2-7 and V is TRBV29-1, with D uncertain. Germline values: CDR1 SQVTM, CDR2 ANQGSEA. The V gene lost 5 bases and the J gene lost 4 bases, with 15 bases spanning the gap. The length of the CDR3 is 13 residues. CDR3 residues: CSVYTPNRYEQYF. The CDR3 coding sequence is TGCAGCGTTTACACCCCAAACAGATACGAGCAGTACTTC.